Listed below are T cell receptor beta chains from one sample, sequenced in a study of TIL therapy for anti-PD-1-resistant metastatic lung cancer. Sequencing used immunoSEQ multiplex PCR; TCRdb keeps in-frame clones, though not all of them. The sample has some 37,000 clones, less than 75% seen once. The specimen was blood, collected at baseline. These receptor sequences come from a person aged 25-80 years with non-small cell lung cancer. The CDR3 runs from the conserved cysteine through the conserved F or W. A D gene is named only where the DNA matches it firmly. Clone size is not always given. Where it is, it says once, few, many or a class for expanded clones.

clone_size: NA
cdr3_length: 15
v_call: TRBV6-5
d_call: NA
j_call: TRBJ2-5
cdr3_nt: TGTGCCAGCAGTTACTCGGGACCATCGGGAGAGACCCAGTACTTC
cdr3_aa: CASSYSGPSGETQYF

clone_size: NA
cdr3_length: 14
v_call: TRBV7-3
d_call: TRBD2
j_call: TRBJ2-7
cdr3_nt: TGTGCCAGCAGCCCAGGACTAGCGGGAGGCGAGCAGTACTTC
cdr3_aa: CASSPGLAGGEQYF

clone_size: NA
cdr3_length: 12
v_call: TRBV7-9
d_call: NA
j_call: TRBJ2-7
cdr3_nt: TGTGCCAGCAGCTTCGTCGGCTACGAGCAGTACTTC
cdr3_aa: CASSFVGYEQYF

clone_size: NA
cdr3_length: 16
v_call: TRBV9
d_call: TRBD2
j_call: TRBJ2-3
cdr3_nt: TGTGCCAGCAGCCAAAGACCTAGCGGGGGGGCAGATACGCAGTATTTT
cdr3_aa: CASSQRPSGGADTQYF

clone_size: once
cdr3_length: 15
v_call: TRBV28
d_call: TRBD2
j_call: TRBJ2-7
cdr3_nt: TGTGCCAGCAGCTTCCTTAGCGGGTCTTCCTACGAGCAGTACTTC
cdr3_aa: CASSFLSGSSYEQYF

clone_size: NA
cdr3_length: 12
v_call: TRBV6-5
d_call: TRBD1
j_call: TRBJ1-1
cdr3_nt: TGTGCCAGCAGTCCTTGGACAGGGCAGGCTTTCTTT
cdr3_aa: CASSPWTGQAFF

clone_size: NA
cdr3_length: 15
v_call: TRBV7-3
d_call: NA
j_call: TRBJ2-1
cdr3_nt: TGTGCCAGCAGCTTAACCGGGGGGCAAGGCAATGAGCAGTTCTTC
cdr3_aa: CASSLTGGQGNEQFF

clone_size: few
cdr3_length: 14
v_call: TRBV10-1
d_call: NA
j_call: TRBJ1-1
cdr3_nt: TGCGCCAGCAGTGAGAGTAAGGGGAGCACTGAAGCTTTCTTT
cdr3_aa: CASSESKGSTEAFF

clone_size: once
cdr3_length: 13
v_call: TRBV30
d_call: TRBD2
j_call: TRBJ2-7
cdr3_nt: TGTGCCTGGAGTATAGCGGGAGTATACGAGCAGTACTTC
cdr3_aa: CAWSIAGVYEQYF

clone_size: NA
cdr3_length: 14
v_call: TRBV14
d_call: NA
j_call: TRBJ1-1
cdr3_nt: TGTGCCAGCAGCCAAGAGACCCAGGCCACTGAAGCTTTCTTT
cdr3_aa: CASSQETQATEAFF

clone_size: once
cdr3_length: 14
v_call: TRBV19
d_call: NA
j_call: TRBJ1-3
cdr3_nt: TGTGCCAGTAGTACCCTCAATTTTGGAAACACCATATATTTT
cdr3_aa: CASSTLNFGNTIYF

clone_size: few
cdr3_length: 14
v_call: TRBV6-5
d_call: NA
j_call: TRBJ2-7
cdr3_nt: TGTGCCAGCAGACAGACAGCGAGCTCCTACGAGCAGTACTTC
cdr3_aa: CASRQTASSYEQYF

clone_size: NA
cdr3_length: 15
v_call: TRBV6-5
d_call: TRBD1
j_call: TRBJ2-7
cdr3_nt: TGTGCCAGCAGTTACTCGGGTGACAGGGTCTACGAGCAGTACTTC
cdr3_aa: CASSYSGDRVYEQYF

clone_size: few
cdr3_length: 14
v_call: TRBV4-2
d_call: TRBD1
j_call: TRBJ1-4
cdr3_nt: TGTGCCAGCAGCCCGGACAGGCGTAATGAAAAACTGTTTTTT
cdr3_aa: CASSPDRRNEKLFF

clone_size: few
cdr3_length: 17
v_call: TRBV7-2
d_call: TRBD1
j_call: TRBJ1-2
cdr3_nt: TGTGCCAGCAGCTTACGGTTGTTGGGGGCGGGACAGGATGGCTACACCTTC
cdr3_aa: CASSLRLLGAGQDGYTF

clone_size: NA
cdr3_length: 14
v_call: TRBV10-3
d_call: NA
j_call: TRBJ1-1
cdr3_nt: TGTGCCATCAGTGAGTCGGGGGGGGGCCGCGAAGCTTTCTTT
cdr3_aa: CAISESGGGREAFF

clone_size: NA
cdr3_length: 15
v_call: TRBV28
d_call: NA
j_call: TRBJ1-3
cdr3_nt: TGTGCCAGCAGTGATACCGGGAACTCTGGAAACACCATATATTTT
cdr3_aa: CASSDTGNSGNTIYF

clone_size: NA
cdr3_length: 18
v_call: TRBV2
d_call: TRBD2
j_call: TRBJ2-2
cdr3_nt: TGTGCCAGCAGTGAAAGGACGGCGGCTAGCGGGGGAACCGGGGAGCTGTTTTTT
cdr3_aa: CASSERTAASGGTGELFF

clone_size: NA
cdr3_length: 13
v_call: TRBV5-1
d_call: NA
j_call: TRBJ1-1
cdr3_nt: TGCGCCAGCAGCTACTATCAGGGTAATGAAGCTTTCTTT
cdr3_aa: CASSYYQGNEAFF

clone_size: NA
cdr3_length: 14
v_call: TRBV7-2
d_call: NA
j_call: TRBJ1-1
cdr3_nt: TGTGCCAGCAGCTTAGTGGGGCTTGGGGTTGAAGCTTTCTTT
cdr3_aa: CASSLVGLGVEAFF

clone_size: few
cdr3_length: 15
v_call: TRBV7-6
d_call: NA
j_call: TRBJ1-5
cdr3_nt: TGTGCCAGCAGCTTATTTAACCGGGACACCGGGACCCAGCATTTT
cdr3_aa: CASSLFNRDTGTQHF

clone_size: NA
cdr3_length: 14
v_call: TRBV6-7
d_call: TRBD1
j_call: TRBJ1-2
cdr3_nt: TGTGCCAGCAGTTTCCGGACAGGGCACCATGGCTACACCTTC
cdr3_aa: CASSFRTGHHGYTF

clone_size: NA
cdr3_length: 14
v_call: TRBV6-6
d_call: NA
j_call: TRBJ2-7
cdr3_nt: TGTGCCAGCCAAGATCAAAAGACCTCCTACGAGCAGTACTTC
cdr3_aa: CASQDQKTSYEQYF

clone_size: once
cdr3_length: 14
v_call: TRBV19
d_call: NA
j_call: TRBJ1-1
cdr3_nt: TGTGCCAGTAGTTCTCTGACACCGAACACTGAAGCTTTCTTT
cdr3_aa: CASSSLTPNTEAFF

clone_size: NA
cdr3_length: 15
v_call: TRBV14
d_call: NA
j_call: TRBJ2-1
cdr3_nt: TGTGCCAGCAGCCAAGATTTGGGGAGTTACAATGAGCAGTTCTTC
cdr3_aa: CASSQDLGSYNEQFF

clone_size: NA
cdr3_length: 14
v_call: TRBV5-1
d_call: NA
j_call: TRBJ2-3
cdr3_nt: TGCGCCAGCAGCTTGATGGCCAGCACAGATACGCAGTATTTT
cdr3_aa: CASSLMASTDTQYF

clone_size: NA
cdr3_length: 15
v_call: TRBV5-1
d_call: NA
j_call: TRBJ2-2
cdr3_nt: TGCGCCAGCAGCCCCGGGCCTCCGAACACCGGGGAGCTGTTTTTT
cdr3_aa: CASSPGPPNTGELFF

clone_size: NA
cdr3_length: 15
v_call: TRBV6-1
d_call: NA
j_call: TRBJ1-4
cdr3_nt: TGTGCCAGCAGCCGCCTGGGAATTACTAATGAAAAACTGTTTTTT
cdr3_aa: CASSRLGITNEKLFF

clone_size: NA
cdr3_length: 16
v_call: TRBV4-1
d_call: TRBD2
j_call: TRBJ2-1
cdr3_nt: TGCGCCAGCAGCCAAGAGTCCGGGAGGCTCTCCCCTCCTCCATTCTTC
cdr3_aa: CASSQESGRLSPPPFF

clone_size: NA
cdr3_length: 14
v_call: TRBV2
d_call: NA
j_call: TRBJ1-1
cdr3_nt: TGTGCCAGCAGTGAAGGCAGGGCCTACACTGAAGCTTTCTTT
cdr3_aa: CASSEGRAYTEAFF

clone_size: NA
cdr3_length: 15
v_call: TRBV5-5
d_call: NA
j_call: TRBJ2-2
cdr3_nt: TGTGCCAGCAGCTCTCACAACGCGAACACCGGGGAGCTGTTTTTT
cdr3_aa: CASSSHNANTGELFF

clone_size: NA
cdr3_length: 15
v_call: TRBV4-1
d_call: TRBD1
j_call: TRBJ1-2
cdr3_nt: TGCGCCAGCAGCCCGCAAATGGACAGGGACTATGGCTACACCTTC
cdr3_aa: CASSPQMDRDYGYTF

clone_size: few
cdr3_length: 14
v_call: TRBV2
d_call: NA
j_call: TRBJ1-6
cdr3_nt: TGTGCCAGCAGCTTGACAGAGTTTAATTCACCCCTCCACTTT
cdr3_aa: CASSLTEFNSPLHF

clone_size: NA
cdr3_length: 15
v_call: TRBV6-4
d_call: TRBD2
j_call: TRBJ2-3
cdr3_nt: TGTGCCAGCAGTGACGTGGGAGGGAACACAGATACGCAGTATTTT
cdr3_aa: CASSDVGGNTDTQYF

clone_size: NA
cdr3_length: 13
v_call: TRBV6-6
d_call: TRBD1
j_call: TRBJ1-1
cdr3_nt: TGTGCCAGCAGTTACGGGGGGGACAGTGAAGCTTTCTTT
cdr3_aa: CASSYGGDSEAFF

clone_size: NA
cdr3_length: 12
v_call: TRBV25-1
d_call: NA
j_call: TRBJ1-2
cdr3_nt: TGTGCCAGCAGTAATTACTCGTATGGCTACACCTTC
cdr3_aa: CASSNYSYGYTF

clone_size: NA
cdr3_length: 14
v_call: TRBV7-3
d_call: TRBD1
j_call: TRBJ1-6
cdr3_nt: TGTGCCAGCAGCATGGGGACAGTAAATTCACCCCTCCACTTT
cdr3_aa: CASSMGTVNSPLHF

clone_size: once
cdr3_length: 16
v_call: TRBV5-1
d_call: TRBD2
j_call: TRBJ2-7
cdr3_nt: TGCGCCAGCAGCTTGGCGGGGACTAGCGGTTTCTACGAGCAGTACTTC
cdr3_aa: CASSLAGTSGFYEQYF

clone_size: NA
cdr3_length: 15
v_call: TRBV7-3
d_call: TRBD1
j_call: TRBJ1-2
cdr3_nt: TGTGCCAGCAGCCCCGGACAGGGGCCTACCCAGGGCTACACCTTC
cdr3_aa: CASSPGQGPTQGYTF

clone_size: NA
cdr3_length: 14
v_call: TRBV4-2
d_call: TRBD1
j_call: TRBJ1-1
cdr3_nt: TGTGCCAGCAGCGAAAACAGGGGCAACACTGAAGCTTTCTTT
cdr3_aa: CASSENRGNTEAFF

clone_size: NA
cdr3_length: 14
v_call: TRBV9
d_call: NA
j_call: TRBJ2-3
cdr3_nt: TGTGCCAGCAGCGTCACGCGGACCACAGATACGCAGTATTTT
cdr3_aa: CASSVTRTTDTQYF

clone_size: NA
cdr3_length: 14
v_call: TRBV11-1
d_call: NA
j_call: TRBJ2-1
cdr3_nt: TGTGCCAGCAGCTTATCTGCATCCTACAATGAGCAGTTCTTC
cdr3_aa: CASSLSASYNEQFF

clone_size: few
cdr3_length: 16
v_call: TRBV28
d_call: TRBD1
j_call: TRBJ2-2
cdr3_nt: TGTGCCAGCAACTTGGGACCAGACAGGGTGTTCGGGGAGCTGTTTTTT
cdr3_aa: CASNLGPDRVFGELFF

clone_size: NA
cdr3_length: 14
v_call: TRBV27
d_call: NA
j_call: TRBJ1-1
cdr3_nt: TGTGCCAGCAGTGAACCGGGACACTACACTGAAGCTTTCTTT
cdr3_aa: CASSEPGHYTEAFF

clone_size: few
cdr3_length: 13
v_call: TRBV6-4
d_call: TRBD1
j_call: TRBJ1-4
cdr3_nt: TGTGCCAGCAGCCCTGACAGGGGGGAAAAACTGTTTTTT
cdr3_aa: CASSPDRGEKLFF

clone_size: once
cdr3_length: 14
v_call: TRBV30
d_call: TRBD2
j_call: TRBJ2-1
cdr3_nt: TGTGCCTGGAGTATAGGACTAGCGGGCGCCGAGCAGTTCTTC
cdr3_aa: CAWSIGLAGAEQFF

clone_size: NA
cdr3_length: 15
v_call: TRBV10-3
d_call: NA
j_call: TRBJ1-5
cdr3_nt: TGTGCCATCGCCGAGACGGGACTGAACAATCAGCCCCAGCATTTT
cdr3_aa: CAIAETGLNNQPQHF

clone_size: few
cdr3_length: 16
v_call: TRBV5-1
d_call: TRBD1
j_call: TRBJ1-1
cdr3_nt: TGCGCCAGCAGCCAGACAGGGGCCACGGTGAACACTGAAGCTTTCTTT
cdr3_aa: CASSQTGATVNTEAFF

clone_size: NA
cdr3_length: 13
v_call: TRBV7-3
d_call: TRBD2
j_call: TRBJ2-2
cdr3_nt: TGTGCCAGCAGGGCTAGCGGGGTCGGGGAGCTGTTTTTT
cdr3_aa: CASRASGVGELFF

clone_size: once
cdr3_length: 15
v_call: TRBV7-2
d_call: NA
j_call: TRBJ2-7
cdr3_nt: TGTGCCAGCAGCTTAAGGGGCCCGACGTCGCAGGAGCAGTACTTC
cdr3_aa: CASSLRGPTSQEQYF

clone_size: NA
cdr3_length: 16
v_call: TRBV28
d_call: NA
j_call: TRBJ1-3
cdr3_nt: TGTGCCAGCAGTTTAGGGCAGGGGACCTCTGGAAACACCATATATTTT
cdr3_aa: CASSLGQGTSGNTIYF

clone_size: NA
cdr3_length: 13
v_call: TRBV10-3
d_call: NA
j_call: TRBJ2-5
cdr3_nt: TGTGCCATCAGTGAGTTTTCACGGGAGACCCAGTACTTC
cdr3_aa: CAISEFSRETQYF

clone_size: NA
cdr3_length: 16
v_call: TRBV28
d_call: TRBD1
j_call: TRBJ1-2
cdr3_nt: TGTGCCAGCAGCCCCGCCGGGACAGCAACTTCCTATGGCTACACCTTC
cdr3_aa: CASSPAGTATSYGYTF

clone_size: NA
cdr3_length: 16
v_call: TRBV9
d_call: TRBD2
j_call: TRBJ2-3
cdr3_nt: TGTGCCAGCAGCGTACTTTCGGCGGGAGCAGTAGATACGCAGTATTTT
cdr3_aa: CASSVLSAGAVDTQYF

clone_size: NA
cdr3_length: 16
v_call: TRBV28
d_call: TRBD1
j_call: TRBJ2-5
cdr3_nt: TGTGCCAGCAGTTTATTAGGAAGGACAGGAGGAGAGACCCAGTACTTC
cdr3_aa: CASSLLGRTGGETQYF